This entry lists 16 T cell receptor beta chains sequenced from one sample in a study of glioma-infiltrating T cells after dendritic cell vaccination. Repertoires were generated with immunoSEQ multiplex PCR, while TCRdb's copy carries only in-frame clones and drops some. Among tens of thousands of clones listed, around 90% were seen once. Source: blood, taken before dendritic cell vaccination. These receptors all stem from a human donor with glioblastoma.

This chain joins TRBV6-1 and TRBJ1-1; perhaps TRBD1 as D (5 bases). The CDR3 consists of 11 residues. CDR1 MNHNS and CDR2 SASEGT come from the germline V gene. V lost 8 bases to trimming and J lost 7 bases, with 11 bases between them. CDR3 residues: CASRGDLEAFF. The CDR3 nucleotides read TGTGCCAGCCGGGGGGACCTTGAAGCTTTCTTT.

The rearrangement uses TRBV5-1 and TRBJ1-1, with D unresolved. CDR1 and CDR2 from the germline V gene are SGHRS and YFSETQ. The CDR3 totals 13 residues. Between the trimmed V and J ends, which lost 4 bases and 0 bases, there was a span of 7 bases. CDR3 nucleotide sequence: TGCGCCAGCAGCGCGCGGATGAACACTGAAGCTTTCTTT. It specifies CASSARMNTEAFF. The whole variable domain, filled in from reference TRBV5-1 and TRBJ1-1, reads KAGVTQTPRYLIKTRGQQVTLSCSPISGHRSVSWYQQTPGQGLQFLFEYFSETQRNKGNFPGRFSGRQFSNSRSEMNVSTLELGDSALYLCASSARMNTEAFFGQGTRLTVV.

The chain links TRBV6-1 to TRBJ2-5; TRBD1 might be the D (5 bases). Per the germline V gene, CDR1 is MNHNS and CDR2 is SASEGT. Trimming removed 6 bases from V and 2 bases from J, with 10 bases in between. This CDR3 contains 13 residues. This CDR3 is CASRPPGQETQYF. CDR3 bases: TGTGCCAGCAGACCCCCAGGGCAAGAGACCCAGTACTTC.

The CDR3 protein is CASRGGSTEQFF. CDR3 nucleotides: TGTGCCAGCAGGGGGGGGTCCACTGAGCAGTTCTTC. V and J are TRBV2 and TRBJ2-1; the match to TRBD2 covers 7 bases. Germline CDR1 SNHLY, CDR2 FYNNEI. The CDR3 length is 12 residues. After removal of 6 bases from V and 9 bases from J, the junction contained 5 bases not matched to a gene.

This chain's CDR3 is CASSLVGTSGEQYF. CDR3 DNA sequence: TGTGCCAGCAGCTTGGTTGGGACATCCGGCGAGCAGTACTTC. The chain is built from TRBV5-4 and TRBJ2-7, with a tentative D call TRBD1 (6 bases). The CDR3 extends over 14 amino acids. The germline CDR1 and CDR2 sequences are SGHNT and YYREEE (reference sequence). The V and J ends lost 0 bases and 6 bases respectively, with 13 bases between them.

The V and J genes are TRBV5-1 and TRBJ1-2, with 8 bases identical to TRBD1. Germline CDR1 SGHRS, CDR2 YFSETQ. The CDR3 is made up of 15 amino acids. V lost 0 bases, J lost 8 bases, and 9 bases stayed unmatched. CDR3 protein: CASSLAGQGAEGYTF. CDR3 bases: TGCGCCAGCAGCTTGGCCGGGCAGGGGGCAGAAGGCTACACCTTC.

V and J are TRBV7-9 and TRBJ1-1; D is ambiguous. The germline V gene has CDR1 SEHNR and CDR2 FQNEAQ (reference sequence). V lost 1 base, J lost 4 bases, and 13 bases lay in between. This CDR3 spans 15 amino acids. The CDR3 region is CASSLDLAVGTEAFF. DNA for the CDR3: TGTGCCAGCAGCTTAGATTTAGCGGTCGGCACTGAAGCTTTCTTT.

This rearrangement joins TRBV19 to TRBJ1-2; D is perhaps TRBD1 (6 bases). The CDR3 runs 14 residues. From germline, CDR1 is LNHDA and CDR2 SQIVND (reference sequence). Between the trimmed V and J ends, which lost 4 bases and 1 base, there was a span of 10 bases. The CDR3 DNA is TGTGCCAGTAGTAACCACAGGGATAACTATGGCTACACCTTC. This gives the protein CASSNHRDNYGYTF.

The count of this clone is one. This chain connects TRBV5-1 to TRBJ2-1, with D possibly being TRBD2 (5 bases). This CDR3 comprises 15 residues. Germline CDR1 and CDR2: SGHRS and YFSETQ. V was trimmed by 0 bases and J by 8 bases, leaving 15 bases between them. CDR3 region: CASSLADSLVDEQFF. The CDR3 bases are TGCGCCAGCAGCTTGGCGGACTCCCTTGTTGATGAGCAGTTCTTC.

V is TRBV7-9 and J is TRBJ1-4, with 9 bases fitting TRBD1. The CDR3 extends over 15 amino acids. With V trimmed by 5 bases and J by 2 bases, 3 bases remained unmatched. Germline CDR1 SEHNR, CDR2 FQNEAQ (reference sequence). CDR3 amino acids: CASSHRGPTNEKLFF. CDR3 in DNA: TGTGCCAGCAGCCACAGGGGGCCTACTAATGAAAAACTGTTTTTT.

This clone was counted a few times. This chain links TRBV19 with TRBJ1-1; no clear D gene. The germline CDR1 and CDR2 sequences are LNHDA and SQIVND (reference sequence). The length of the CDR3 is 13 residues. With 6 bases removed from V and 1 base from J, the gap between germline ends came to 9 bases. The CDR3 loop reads CASSPSGNTEAFF. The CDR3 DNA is TGTGCCAGTAGCCCATCGGGGAACACTGAAGCTTTCTTT.

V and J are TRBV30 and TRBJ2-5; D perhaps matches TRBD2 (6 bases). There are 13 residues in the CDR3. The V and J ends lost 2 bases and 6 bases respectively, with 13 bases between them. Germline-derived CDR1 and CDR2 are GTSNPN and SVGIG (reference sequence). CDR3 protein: CAWSLLALKTQYF. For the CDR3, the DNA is TGTGCCTGGAGTCTTCTAGCGCTCAAGACCCAGTACTTC.

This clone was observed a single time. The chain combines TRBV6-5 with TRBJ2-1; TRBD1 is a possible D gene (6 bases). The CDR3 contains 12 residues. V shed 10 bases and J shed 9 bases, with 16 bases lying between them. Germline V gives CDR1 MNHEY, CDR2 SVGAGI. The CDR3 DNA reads TGTGCCACCCAGGACAGTTTTAGTGAGCAGTTCTTC. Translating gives CATQDSFSEQFF.

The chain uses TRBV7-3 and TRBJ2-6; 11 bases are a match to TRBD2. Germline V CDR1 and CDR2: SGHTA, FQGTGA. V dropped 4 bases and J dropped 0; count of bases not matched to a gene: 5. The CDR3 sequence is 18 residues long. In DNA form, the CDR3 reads TGTGCCAGCAGCTCAGGGACTAGCGGACCCTCTGGGGCCAACGTCCTGACTTTC. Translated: CASSSGTSGPSGANVLTF.

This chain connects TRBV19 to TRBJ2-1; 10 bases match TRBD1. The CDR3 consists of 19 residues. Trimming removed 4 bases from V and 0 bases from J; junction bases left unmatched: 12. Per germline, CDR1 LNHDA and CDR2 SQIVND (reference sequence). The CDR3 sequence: CASSRGKTGGKSSYNEQFF. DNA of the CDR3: TGTGCCAGTAGTAGGGGTAAGACAGGGGGCAAGAGCTCCTACAATGAGCAGTTCTTC.

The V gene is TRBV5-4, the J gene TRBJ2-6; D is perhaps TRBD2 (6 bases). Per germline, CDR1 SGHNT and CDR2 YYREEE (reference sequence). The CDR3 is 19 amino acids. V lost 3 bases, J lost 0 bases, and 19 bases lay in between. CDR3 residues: CASSWGRERVSSGANVLTF. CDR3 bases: TGTGCCAGCAGCTGGGGCCGCGAGCGGGTGAGCTCTGGGGCCAACGTCCTGACTTTC.